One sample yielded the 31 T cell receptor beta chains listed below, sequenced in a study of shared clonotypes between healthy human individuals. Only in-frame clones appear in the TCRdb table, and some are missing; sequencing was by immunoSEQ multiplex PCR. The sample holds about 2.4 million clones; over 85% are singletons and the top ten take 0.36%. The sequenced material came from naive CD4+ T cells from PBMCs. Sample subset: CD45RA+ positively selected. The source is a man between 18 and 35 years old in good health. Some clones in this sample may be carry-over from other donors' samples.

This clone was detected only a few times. For the CDR3, the DNA is TGTGCCAGCAGTAGGATGGGACAAGAGGAAAAACTGTTTTTT. It is translated as CASSRMGQEEKLFF. The gene calls are TRBV2 and TRBJ1-4; D may be TRBD1 (6 bases). Deletions cut 5 bases from V and 8 bases from J, with 15 bases between. The CDR3 length is 14 residues. CDR1 and CDR2 (germline): SNHLY, FYNNEI.

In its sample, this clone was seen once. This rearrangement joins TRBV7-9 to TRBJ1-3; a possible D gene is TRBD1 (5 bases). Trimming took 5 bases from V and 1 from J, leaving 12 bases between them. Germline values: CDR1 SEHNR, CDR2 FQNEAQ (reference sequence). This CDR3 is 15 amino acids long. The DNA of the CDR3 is TGTGCCAGCAGCCGCGGGGGGGTTTCTGGAAACACCATATATTTT. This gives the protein CASSRGGVSGNTIYF.

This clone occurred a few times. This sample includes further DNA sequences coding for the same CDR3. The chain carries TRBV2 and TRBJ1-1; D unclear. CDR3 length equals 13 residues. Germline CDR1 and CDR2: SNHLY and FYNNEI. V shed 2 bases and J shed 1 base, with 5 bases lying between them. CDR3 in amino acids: CASSELSNTEAFF. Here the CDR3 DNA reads TGTGCCAGCAGTGAACTCTCGAACACTGAAGCTTTCTTT.

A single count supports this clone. CDR3 DNA: TGTGCCAGCAGTTCAACATACAGGGCAGAAATCGCAGATACGCAGTATTTT. Its translation is CASSSTYRAEIADTQYF. The chain joins TRBV28 to TRBJ2-3, with D possibly matching TRBD1 (6 bases). The V end was cut by 4 bases, the J end by 4 bases, with 21 bases between. The CDR3 has 17 residues. Germline V gene sequence: CDR1 MDHEN, CDR2 SYDVKM.

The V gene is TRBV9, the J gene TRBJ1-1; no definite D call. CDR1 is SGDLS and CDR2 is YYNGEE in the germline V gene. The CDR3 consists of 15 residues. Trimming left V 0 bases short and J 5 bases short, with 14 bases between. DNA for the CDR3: TGTGCCAGCAGCGTAGTTCGAGGCCCCGAAACTGAAGCTTTCTTT. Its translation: CASSVVRGPETEAFF.

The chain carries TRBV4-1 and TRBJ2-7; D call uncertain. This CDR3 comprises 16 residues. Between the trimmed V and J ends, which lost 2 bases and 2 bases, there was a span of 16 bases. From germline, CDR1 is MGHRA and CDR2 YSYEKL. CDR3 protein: CASSQIRSISPYEQYF. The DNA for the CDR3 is TGCGCCAGCAGCCAAATTAGGTCCATCTCTCCCTACGAGCAGTACTTC.

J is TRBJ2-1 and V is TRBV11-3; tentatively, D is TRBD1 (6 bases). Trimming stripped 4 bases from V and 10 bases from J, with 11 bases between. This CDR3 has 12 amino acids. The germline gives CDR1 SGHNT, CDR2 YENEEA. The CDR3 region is CASSSGQEEQFF. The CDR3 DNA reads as TGTGCCAGCAGCTCGGGACAAGAAGAGCAGTTCTTC.

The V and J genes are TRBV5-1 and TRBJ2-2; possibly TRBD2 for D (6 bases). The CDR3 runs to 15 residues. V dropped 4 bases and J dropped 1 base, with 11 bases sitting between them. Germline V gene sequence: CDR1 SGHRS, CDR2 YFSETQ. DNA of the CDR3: TGCGCCAGCAGCGCCACGGGACTGAACACCGGGGAGCTGTTTTTT. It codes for CASSATGLNTGELFF.

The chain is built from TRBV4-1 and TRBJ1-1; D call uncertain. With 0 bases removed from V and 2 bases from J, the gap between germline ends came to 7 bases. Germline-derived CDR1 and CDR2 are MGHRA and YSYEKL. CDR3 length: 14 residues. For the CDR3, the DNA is TGCGCCAGCAGCCAAGACCACGACAACACTGAAGCTTTCTTT. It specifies CASSQDHDNTEAFF.

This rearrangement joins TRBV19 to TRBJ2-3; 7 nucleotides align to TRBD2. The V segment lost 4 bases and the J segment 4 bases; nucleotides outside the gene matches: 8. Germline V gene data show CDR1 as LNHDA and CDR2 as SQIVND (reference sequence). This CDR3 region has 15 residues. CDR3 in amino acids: CASSTLSGLADTQYF. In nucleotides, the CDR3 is TGTGCCAGTAGTACACTTAGCGGGTTGGCAGATACGCAGTATTTT.

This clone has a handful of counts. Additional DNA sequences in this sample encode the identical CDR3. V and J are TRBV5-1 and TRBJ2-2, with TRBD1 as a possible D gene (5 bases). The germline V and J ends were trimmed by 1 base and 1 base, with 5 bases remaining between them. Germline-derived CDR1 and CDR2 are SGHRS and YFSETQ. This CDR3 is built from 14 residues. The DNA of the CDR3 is TGCGCCAGCAGCTTGCAGGGGAACACCGGGGAGCTGTTTTTT. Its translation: CASSLQGNTGELFF. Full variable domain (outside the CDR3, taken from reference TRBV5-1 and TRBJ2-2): KAGVTQTPRYLIKTRGQQVTLSCSPISGHRSVSWYQQTPGQGLQFLFEYFSETQRNKGNFPGRFSGRQFSNSRSEMNVSTLELGDSALYLCASSLQGNTGELFFGEGSRLTVL.

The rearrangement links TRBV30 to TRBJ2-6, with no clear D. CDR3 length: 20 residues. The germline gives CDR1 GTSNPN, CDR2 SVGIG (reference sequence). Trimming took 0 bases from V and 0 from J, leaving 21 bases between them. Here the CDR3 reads CAWSVTPNRVPFSGANVLTF. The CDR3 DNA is TGTGCCTGGAGTGTGACTCCTAATAGGGTTCCATTCTCTGGGGCCAACGTCCTGACTTTC.

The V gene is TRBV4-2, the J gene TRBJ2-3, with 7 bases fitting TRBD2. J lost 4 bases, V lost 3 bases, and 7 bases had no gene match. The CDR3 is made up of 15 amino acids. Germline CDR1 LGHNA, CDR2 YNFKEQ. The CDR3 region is CASSHGGRLPDTQYF. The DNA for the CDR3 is TGTGCCAGCAGCCACGGCGGGAGACTTCCAGATACGCAGTATTTT.

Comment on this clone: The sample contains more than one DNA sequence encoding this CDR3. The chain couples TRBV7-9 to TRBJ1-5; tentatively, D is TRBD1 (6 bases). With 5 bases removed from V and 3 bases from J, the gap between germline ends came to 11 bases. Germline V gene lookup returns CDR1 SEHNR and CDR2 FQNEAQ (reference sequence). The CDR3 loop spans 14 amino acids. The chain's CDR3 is CASSTRGSNQPQHF. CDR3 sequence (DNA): TGTGCCAGCAGCACCAGGGGATCCAATCAGCCCCAGCATTTT. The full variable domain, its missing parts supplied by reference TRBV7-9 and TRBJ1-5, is DTGVSQNPRHKITKRGQNVTFRCDPISEHNRLYWYRQTLGQGPEFLTYFQNEAQLEKSRLLSDRFSAERPKGSFSTLEIQRTEQGDSAMYLCASSTRGSNQPQHFGDGTRLSIL.

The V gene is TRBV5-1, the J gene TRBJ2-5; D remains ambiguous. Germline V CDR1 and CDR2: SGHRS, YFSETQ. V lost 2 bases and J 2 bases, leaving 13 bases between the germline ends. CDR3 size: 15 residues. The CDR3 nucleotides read TGCGCCAGCAGCTTCCAGCGACCCCTGCAAGAGACCCAGTACTTC. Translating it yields CASSFQRPLQETQYF.

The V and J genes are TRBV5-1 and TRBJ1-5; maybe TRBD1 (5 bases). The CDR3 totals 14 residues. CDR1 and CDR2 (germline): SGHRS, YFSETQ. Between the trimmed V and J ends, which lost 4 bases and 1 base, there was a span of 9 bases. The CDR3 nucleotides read TGCGCCAGCAGCGGGGGGGAGAGCAATCAGCCCCAGCATTTT. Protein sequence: CASSGGESNQPQHF.

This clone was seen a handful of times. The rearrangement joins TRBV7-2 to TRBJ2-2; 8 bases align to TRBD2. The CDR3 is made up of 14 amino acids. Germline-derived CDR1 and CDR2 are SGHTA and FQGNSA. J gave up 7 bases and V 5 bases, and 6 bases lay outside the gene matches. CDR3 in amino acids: CASSLSGNVGELFF. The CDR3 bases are TGTGCCAGCAGCCTTAGCGGGAATGTCGGGGAGCTGTTTTTT.

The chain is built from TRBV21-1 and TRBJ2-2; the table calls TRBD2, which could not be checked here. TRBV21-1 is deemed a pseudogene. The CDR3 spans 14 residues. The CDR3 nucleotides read TGTGCCAGCAGCACGGGACTGGGGGTCGGGGAGCTGTTTTTT. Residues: CASSTGLGVGELFF.

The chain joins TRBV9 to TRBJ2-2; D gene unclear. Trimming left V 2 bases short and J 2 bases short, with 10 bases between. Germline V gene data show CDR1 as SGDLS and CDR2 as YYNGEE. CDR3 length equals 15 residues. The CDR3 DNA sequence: TGTGCCAGCAGCGTTCGGGCAGAAAACACCGGGGAGCTGTTTTTT. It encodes CASSVRAENTGELFF.

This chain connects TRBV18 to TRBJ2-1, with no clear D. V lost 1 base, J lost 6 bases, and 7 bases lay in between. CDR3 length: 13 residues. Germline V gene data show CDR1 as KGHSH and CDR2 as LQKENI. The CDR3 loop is CASSPQSGNEQFF. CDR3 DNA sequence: TGTGCCAGCTCACCACAATCTGGCAATGAGCAGTTCTTC.

CDR3 region: CSVLQSSYNEQFF. The DNA of the CDR3 is TGCAGCGTTTTACAGAGCTCCTACAATGAGCAGTTCTTC. This chain joins TRBV29-1 and TRBJ2-1; D unclear. Germline CDR1 reads SQVTM; CDR2 reads ANQGSEA. The CDR3 is 13 amino acids. V was clipped by 5 bases and J by 0 bases, with 8 bases between them.

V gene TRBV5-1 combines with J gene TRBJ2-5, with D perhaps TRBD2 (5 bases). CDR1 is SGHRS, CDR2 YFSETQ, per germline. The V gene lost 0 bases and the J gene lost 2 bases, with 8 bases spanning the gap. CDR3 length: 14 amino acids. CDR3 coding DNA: TGCGCCAGCAGCTTGGCCGGACTTCAAGAGACCCAGTACTTC. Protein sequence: CASSLAGLQETQYF.

The CDR3 DNA follows: TGTGCCACCAGCCTACACAGGGCCCTATTCGGCCCAGATACGCAGTATTTT. Amino acids: CATSLHRALFGPDTQYF. The rearrangement uses TRBV15 and TRBJ2-3; TRBD1 might be the D (6 bases). V was clipped by 5 bases and J by 4 bases, with 22 bases between them. The CDR3 runs 17 residues. Germline CDR1 is LNHNV and CDR2 is YYDKDF (reference sequence).

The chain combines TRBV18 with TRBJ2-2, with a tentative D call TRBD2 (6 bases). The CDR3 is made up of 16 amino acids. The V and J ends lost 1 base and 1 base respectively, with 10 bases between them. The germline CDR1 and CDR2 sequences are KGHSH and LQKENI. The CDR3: CASSPQGGLNTGELFF. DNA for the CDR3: TGTGCCAGCTCACCACAGGGAGGATTGAACACCGGGGAGCTGTTTTTT.

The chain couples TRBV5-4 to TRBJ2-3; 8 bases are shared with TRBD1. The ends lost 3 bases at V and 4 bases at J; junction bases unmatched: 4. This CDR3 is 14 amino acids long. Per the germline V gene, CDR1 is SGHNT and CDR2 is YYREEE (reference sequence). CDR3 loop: CASSSDRGADTQYF. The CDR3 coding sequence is TGTGCCAGCAGCTCCGACAGGGGTGCAGATACGCAGTATTTT.

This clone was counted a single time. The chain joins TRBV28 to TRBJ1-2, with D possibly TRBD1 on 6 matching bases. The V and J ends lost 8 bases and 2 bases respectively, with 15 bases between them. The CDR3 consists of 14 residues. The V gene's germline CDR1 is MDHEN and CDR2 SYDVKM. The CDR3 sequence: CASVTSGANYGYTF. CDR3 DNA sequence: TGTGCCAGCGTCACGTCGGGGGCGAACTATGGCTACACCTTC.

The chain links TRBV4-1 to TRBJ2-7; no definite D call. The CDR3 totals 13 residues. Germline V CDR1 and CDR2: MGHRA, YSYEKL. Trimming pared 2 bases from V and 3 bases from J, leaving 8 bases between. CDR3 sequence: CASSQTEIYEQYF. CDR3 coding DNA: TGCGCCAGCAGCCAAACAGAGATCTACGAGCAGTACTTC.

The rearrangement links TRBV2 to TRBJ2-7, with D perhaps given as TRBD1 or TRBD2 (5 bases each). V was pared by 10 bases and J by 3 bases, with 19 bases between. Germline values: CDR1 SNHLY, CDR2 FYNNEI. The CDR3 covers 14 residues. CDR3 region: CANSRDRGIYEQYF. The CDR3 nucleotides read TGTGCCAATTCCCGGGATAGGGGTATCTACGAGCAGTACTTC.

Here the CDR3 DNA reads TGTGCCAGCAGCTGGGACAGGCTTTCCTACGAGCAGTACTTC. Translating gives CASSWDRLSYEQYF. V gene TRBV7-2 combines with J gene TRBJ2-7; 8 nucleotides match TRBD1. Germline lookup yields CDR1 SGHTA and CDR2 FQGNSA. This CDR3 contains 14 residues. V lost 4 bases, J lost 1 base, and 3 bases stayed unmatched.

CDR3 sequence: CAISSATNEKLFF. In nucleotides, the CDR3 is TGTGCCATCTCAAGCGCAACTAATGAAAAACTGTTTTTT. V is TRBV10-3 and J is TRBJ1-4; D gene unclear. Germline V lookup: CDR1 ENHRY, CDR2 SYGVKD. The CDR3 spans 13 residues. With 8 bases removed from V and 0 bases from J, the gap between germline ends came to 7 bases.

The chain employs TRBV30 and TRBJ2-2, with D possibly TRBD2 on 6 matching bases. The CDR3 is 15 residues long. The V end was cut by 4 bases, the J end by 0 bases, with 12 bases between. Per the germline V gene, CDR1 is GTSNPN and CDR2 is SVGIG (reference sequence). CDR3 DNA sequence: TGTGCCTGGAATAGACCGGGGGCGAACACCGGGGAGCTGTTTTTT. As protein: CAWNRPGANTGELFF.